This T cell receptor (beta chain) was found in a study of cytomegalovirus exposure and HLA in healthy donors. In the study overall: The study's early data release held roughly 91 million unique TCRs from HLA-typed donors. Study conclusions and caveats: What TCR beta sequences reportedly achieved was accurate prediction of HLA-A and HLA-B alleles in most subjects. Across donors, presence/absence analyses took sequencing depth to be roughly uniform.

Germline CDR1 SGHDN, CDR2 FVKESK. V lost 4 bases to trimming and J lost 2 bases; unmatched junction nucleotides: 3. This CDR3 has 16 residues. This clone was counted a few times. What it recognizes is unknown. 13 Jbeta primers and 60 Vbeta primers were used for the PCR. TCRdb's copy holds only in-frame clones and misses some; the assay was immunoSEQ multiplex PCR. The table includes 100,000 to 120,000 clones, over 65% detected once. Material: PBMCs. The J gene is TRBJ2-2, the V gene TRBV14, with 11 bases identical to TRBD2. This sequence originates from a man between 35 and 55 years old in good health and CMV-seropositive. The CDR3 sequence is CASSRTSGFNTGELFF. CDR3 DNA: TGTGCCAGCAGCCGGACTAGCGGGTTTAACACCGGGGAGCTGTTTTTT.